This is a list of T cell receptor beta chains from one sample in a study of blood T cell repertoires in COVID-19. The protocol was immunoSEQ multiplex PCR, while the TCRdb copy is restricted to in-frame clones and leaves out a portion. This table has hundreds of thousands of clones, around 90% appearing once. Sequencing was carried out using PBMCs or T cells enriched from blood (not recorded which). These receptors all stem from a woman between 50 and 59 years old who had recovered from COVID-19. The CDR3 runs from the conserved cysteine through the conserved F or W. The D gene is left open where the match is weak. Where a row states a size, it is once, few, many or the class of an expanded clone; other rows omit it.

>.|TRBV30|.|TRBJ2-5
TGTGCCTGGAGACCGGGGAGAGAGACCCAGTACTTC
CAWRPGRETQYF
>.|TRBV7-9|TRBD2|TRBJ2-7
TGTGCCAGCAGCTTACGGACTAGCGGGAGGGCCTCCGCTTACGAGCAGTACTTC
CASSLRTSGRASAYEQYF
>.|TRBV29-1|.|TRBJ1-2
TGCAGCGTCGCTGAAAACAGGGCTAACTATGGCTACACCTTC
CSVAENRANYGYTF
>.|TRBV28|.|TRBJ1-2
TGTGCCAGCAGTTTCTACGGCTATGGCTACACCTTC
CASSFYGYGYTF
>.|TRBV29-1|.|TRBJ1-1
TGCAGCGTTGACTTTGGGAGAACTGAAGCTTTCTTT
CSVDFGRTEAFF
>.|TRBV3-1/TRBV3-2|TRBD1|TRBJ1-2
TGTGCCAGCAGCCCGATTCCCGGGACAGGCTCTGAGTATGGCTACACCTTC
CASSPIPGTGSEYGYTF
>once|TRBV11-2|.|TRBJ2-5
TGTGCCAGCAGCTTAGTTTCCCGGGCCCAGTACTTC
CASSLVSRAQYF
>.|TRBV28|.|TRBJ1-6
TGTGCCAGCAGGACAGCAAATTCACCCCTCCACTTT
CASRTANSPLHF
>.|TRBV28|TRBD2|TRBJ2-1
TGTGCCAGCAGTACTAGCGGGAGAGACCCATACAATGAGCAGTTCTTC
CASSTSGRDPYNEQFF
>.|TRBV6-5|.|TRBJ2-7
TGTGCCAGCAGTTCCTCTAGCTTGGATTACGAGCAGTACTTC
CASSSSSLDYEQYF
>.|TRBV3-1/TRBV3-2|.|TRBJ1-2
TGTGCCAGCAGCCCACGGGACTGGGCTAACTATGGCTACACCTTC
CASSPRDWANYGYTF
>.|TRBV25-1|.|TRBJ1-2
TGTGCCAGCAGCCCCCTGGGAGACTATGGCTACACCTTC
CASSPLGDYGYTF
>.|TRBV2|TRBD2|TRBJ2-7
TGTGCCAGCAGTGGGGGGAGCGGGAGTCTGGCCTACGAGCAGTACTTC
CASSGGSGSLAYEQYF
>.|TRBV5-3|TRBD1|TRBJ1-2
TGTGCCAGAAGCTTGTCGGGACAGGGGGCGCAGGGCTACACCTTC
CARSLSGQGAQGYTF
>.|TRBV5-1|TRBD1|TRBJ1-4
TGCGCCAGCAGCCCGGGACAGGGAAAAGAAAAACTGTTTTTT
CASSPGQGKEKLFF
>.|TRBV3-1/TRBV3-2|TRBD2|TRBJ2-7
TGTGCCAGCAGCCCGCGGGAGACTAGCCACCCCCTCGAGCAGTACTTC
CASSPRETSHPLEQYF
>.|TRBV5-1|.|TRBJ2-5
TGCGCCAGCAGCTTGGGGGAGGAAGGGAAGACCCAGTACTTC
CASSLGEEGKTQYF
>.|TRBV7-2|TRBD2|TRBJ2-7
TGTGCCAGCAGTCACACTAGCGGAAAATACTACGAGCAGTACTTC
CASSHTSGKYYEQYF
>few|TRBV6-4|.|TRBJ2-2
TGTGCCAGCAGACAGGGTTGGAACACCGGGGAGCTGTTTTTT
CASRQGWNTGELFF
>.|TRBV7-2|.|TRBJ2-5
TGTGCCAGCAGCTTACAGCTAGCGAGACAAGAGACCCAGTACTTC
CASSLQLARQETQYF
>.|TRBV6-5|.|TRBJ1-4
TGTGCCAGCAGTCTGTTGACAGGAGAAGACGAAAAACTGTTTTTT
CASSLLTGEDEKLFF
>once|TRBV7-9|.|TRBJ2-5
TGTGCCAGCAGCTTCCCGGTCCTCCAAGAGACCCAGTACTTC
CASSFPVLQETQYF
>.|TRBV7-3|TRBD2|TRBJ2-1
TGTGCCAGCAGCTTTTATGGGACTAGCCGCGACAATGAGCAGTTCTTC
CASSFYGTSRDNEQFF
>.|TRBV9|.|TRBJ1-2
TGTGCCAGCAGCGTGCAGTCTGGCTATGGCTACACCTTC
CASSVQSGYGYTF
>.|TRBV9|.|TRBJ2-2
TGTGCCAGCAGCGCCTCCATTCCCCGGGGGAACACCGGGGAGCTGTTTTTT
CASSASIPRGNTGELFF
>.|TRBV28|.|TRBJ2-1
TGTGCCAGCACTATGTTAATCGGCTCCTACAATGAGCAGTTCTTC
CASTMLIGSYNEQFF
>.|TRBV3-1/TRBV3-2|.|TRBJ2-7
TGTGCCAGCAGCCAAGCGGGTTACGAGCAGTACTTC
CASSQAGYEQYF
>.|TRBV6-6|.|TRBJ2-1
TGTGCCAGCAGTTATGGCGGCGTCTCCTACAATGAGCAGTTCTTC
CASSYGGVSYNEQFF
>.|TRBV27|.|TRBJ2-2
TGTGCCAGCAGTTTATCCGGGGTCACCGGGGAGCTGTTTTTT
CASSLSGVTGELFF